Presented here are 25 T cell receptor beta chains from one specimen sequenced in a study of T cells after yellow fever vaccination. TCRdb called the 5' RACE reads again in MiXCR, with one record for every CDR3 protein. The sample contains fewer than 350,000 distinct CDR3 sequences, 3.6% of which appear only once. Sample: PBMCs, taken on the day of the yellow fever booster vaccination. The receptor source for this set is a man younger than 35 who received the YFV17D yellow fever vaccine.

This clonotype was recorded many times. The V and J genes are TRBV6-2 or TRBV6-3 and TRBJ2-3; D possibly corresponds to TRBD2 (7 bases). The CDR3 runs 15 residues. Germline V gene lookup returns CDR1 MNHEY and CDR2 SVGEGT. V was cut by 2 bases and J by 2 bases, with 11 bases left in between. CDR3 nucleotide sequence: TGTGCCAGCAGTTACGGCGGGGGCTCCACAGATACGCAGTATTTT. The encoded protein is CASSYGGGSTDTQYF.

Many counts were recorded for this clonotype. This chain uses TRBV29-1 with TRBJ1-4; D remains unclear. Germline V CDR1 and CDR2: SQVTM, ANQGSEA. With 1 base removed from V and 4 bases from J, the gap between germline ends came to 13 bases. This CDR3 region has 15 residues. The CDR3 nucleotides are TGCAGCGTTGAAGTCTCCGGACGGCTTAATGAAAAACTGTTTTTT. This encodes CSVEVSGRLNEKLFF.

The V gene is TRBV10-3, the J gene TRBJ1-2; D not resolved. V dropped 10 bases and J dropped 5 bases, with 8 bases sitting between them. Germline V gene sequence: CDR1 ENHRY, CDR2 SYGVKD. This CDR3 is built from 10 residues. CDR3 sequence: CATGTYGYTF. CDR3 coding DNA: TGTGCCACCGGAACATATGGCTACACCTTC.

The table lists this clonotype with a few counts. The gene calls are TRBV5-5 and TRBJ2-1; either TRBD1 or TRBD2 may fit D (5 bases each). The germline V gene has CDR1 SGHKS and CDR2 YYEKEE (reference sequence). This CDR3 contains 16 residues. Trimming shortened V by 2 bases and J by 11 bases, and 23 bases separated the two germline ends. CDR3 in DNA: TGTGCCAGCAGCTTCGGGGCAGGGCGTACTATGACGAAGCAGTTCTTC. This codes for CASSFGAGRTMTKQFF. The full variable domain, completed using reference TRBV5-5 and TRBJ2-1, is DAGVTQSPTHLIKTRGQQVTLRCSPISGHKSVSWYQQVLGQGPQFIFQYYEKEERGRGNFPDRFSARQFPNYSSELNVNALLLGDSALYLCASSFGAGRTMTKQFFGPGTRLTVL.

This clonotype was observed at least ten times. This rearrangement joins TRBV5-1 to TRBJ2-5; D uncertain. The CDR3 loop spans 14 amino acids. The germline V gene encodes CDR1 SGHRS and CDR2 YFSETQ. Trimming removed 3 bases from V and 2 bases from J, with 11 bases in between. This CDR3 reads CASSSTSQQETQYF. The CDR3 DNA reads as TGCGCCAGCAGCTCAACCTCCCAGCAAGAGACCCAGTACTTC.

This clonotype has only a few counts. The rearrangement uses TRBV3-1 and TRBJ2-5; a possible D gene is TRBD2 (7 bases). The V gene lost 2 bases and the J gene lost 8 bases, with 21 bases spanning the gap. This CDR3 comprises 16 residues. Germline loops: CDR1 LGHDT, CDR2 YNNKEL (reference sequence). CDR3 sequence reads: CASSQRVGGAPDTQYF. The CDR3 coding sequence is TGTGCCAGCAGCCAAAGAGTGGGGGGGGCTCCCGATACCCAGTACTTC.

This chain joins TRBV7-7 and TRBJ2-7; D uncertain. Per the germline V gene, CDR1 is SSHAT and CDR2 is FNYEAQ (reference sequence). This CDR3 has 15 residues. CDR3 nucleotide sequence: TGTGCTAGCAGCTTAGCCCCAACGGGCTCCTACGAGCAGTACGTC. Translated: CASSLAPTGSYEQYV.

The genes are TRBV20-1 and TRBJ1-2; D unclear. This CDR3 spans 12 amino acids. CDR1 and CDR2 from the germline V gene are DFQATT and SNEGSKA (reference sequence). Trimming shortened V by 5 bases and J by 4 bases, and 11 bases separated the two germline ends. The CDR3 coding sequence is TGCAGTGCTGTCAGAGATGTCTATGGCTACACCTTC. Translation: CSAVRDVYGYTF.

This clonotype was observed at least ten times. The rearrangement links TRBV27 to TRBJ2-2, with D possibly being TRBD1 (5 bases). This CDR3 is 14 amino acids long. In germline, CDR1 is MNHEY, CDR2 SMNVEV (reference sequence). V shed 6 bases and J shed 2 bases, with 10 bases lying between them. The CDR3 is CASSQGYNTGELFF. Here the CDR3 DNA reads TGTGCCAGCAGCCAGGGATATAACACCGGGGAGCTGTTTTTT.

This clonotype was seen ten or more times. The chain uses TRBV18 and TRBJ2-2; D possibly uses TRBD1 or TRBD2 (6 bases each). There are 16 residues in the CDR3. Trimming removed 0 bases from V and 4 bases from J, with 12 bases in between. Germline V CDR1 and CDR2: KGHSH, LQKENI. The CDR3 bases are TGTGCCAGCTCACCACCCTCCTCGGGGGCCACCGGGGAGCTGTTTTTT. This sequence encodes CASSPPSSGATGELFF.

In its sample, this clonotype was seen a few times. This rearrangement joins TRBV29-1 to TRBJ1-1, with a possible D match to TRBD1 (6 bases). This CDR3 has 15 residues. Germline CDR1 and CDR2: SQVTM and ANQGSEA. Trimming stripped 6 bases from V and 2 bases from J, with 19 bases between. The CDR3 reads CSVAYIGQSNTEAFF. CDR3 in DNA: TGCAGCGTCGCCTATATAGGACAGAGCAACACTGAAGCTTTCTTT. Using reference TRBV29-1 and TRBJ1-1 for the parts outside the CDR3, the full variable domain is SAVISQKPSRDICQRGTSLTIQCQVDSQVTMMFWYRQQPGQSLTLIATANQGSEATYESGFVIDKFPISRPNLTFSTLTVSNMSPEDSSIYLCSVAYIGQSNTEAFFGQGTRLTVV.

This clonotype was seen repeatedly, ten times or more. V gene TRBV19 combines with J gene TRBJ2-7; D gene uncertain. The CDR3 is 12 amino acids. V was shortened by 4 bases and J by 1 base, with 5 bases between the two germline ends. Germline CDR1 LNHDA, CDR2 SQIVND (reference sequence). CDR3 in DNA: TGTGCCAGTAGTACAGGATCCTACGAGCAGTACTTC. Its protein product is CASSTGSYEQYF.

The genes are TRBV5-6 and TRBJ1-2; 9 bases are shared with TRBD1. The germline V gene encodes CDR1 SGHDT and CDR2 YYEEEE. CDR3 length: 14 residues. Germline trimming cut 5 bases from V and 4 bases from J; bases unmatched to any gene: 6. The CDR3 nucleotides are TGTGCCAGCAGTTGGGACAGGGAATCCTATGGCTACACCTTC. Translated, it gives CASSWDRESYGYTF.

This clonotype was recorded a few times. V and J are TRBV7-2 and TRBJ1-2; D gene unclear. Trimming removed 1 base from V and 4 bases from J, with 13 bases in between. The CDR3 runs to 15 residues. Per germline, CDR1 SGHTA and CDR2 FQGNSA. The CDR3 protein is CASSLVSGLSYGYTF. DNA for the CDR3: TGTGCCAGCAGCTTAGTATCAGGATTGAGCTATGGCTACACCTTC.

In this sample, this clonotype turned up a few times. The V gene is TRBV20-1, the J gene TRBJ1-1; TRBD1 matches at 7 bases. V lost 6 bases, J lost 0 bases, and 10 bases stayed unmatched. Per the germline V gene, CDR1 is DFQATT and CDR2 is SNEGSKA (reference sequence). The CDR3 is made up of 15 amino acids. The CDR3 reads CSARRDSLMNTEAFF. CDR3 bases: TGCAGTGCCAGGAGGGACAGCTTGATGAACACTGAAGCTTTCTTT.

This clonotype was found a few times. The J gene is TRBJ1-1, the V gene TRBV3-1, with 8 nucleotides matching TRBD1. Germline CDR1 and CDR2: LGHDT and YNNKEL (reference sequence). The ends lost 2 bases at V and 7 bases at J; junction bases unmatched: 3. The length of the CDR3 is 13 residues. CDR3 protein: CASSQQQGGEAFF. Here the CDR3 DNA reads TGTGCCAGCAGCCAACAACAGGGGGGTGAAGCTTTCTTT.

This clonotype was picked up many times. The chain employs TRBV28 and TRBJ2-1, with D perhaps assigned TRBD1 or TRBD2 (5 bases each). The germline CDR1 and CDR2 sequences are MDHEN and SYDVKM. Trimming removed 2 bases at V and 9 bases at J, with 8 bases between. The CDR3 is made up of 12 amino acids. The CDR3 reads CASSLKGSEQFF. The CDR3 bases are TGTGCCAGCAGTTTAAAGGGGAGTGAGCAGTTCTTC.

The table lists this clonotype with many counts. This chain connects TRBV5-1 to TRBJ2-3, with a possible D match to TRBD2 (6 bases). The germline CDR1 and CDR2 sequences are SGHRS and YFSETQ. There are 14 residues in the CDR3. Trimming removed 4 bases from V and 4 bases from J, with 13 bases in between. The CDR3 reads CASSPGATADTQYF. In DNA, the CDR3 is TGCGCCAGCAGCCCGGGAGCGACTGCAGATACGCAGTATTTT.

There are many counts of this clonotype. The chain links TRBV7-9 to TRBJ2-3; 7 bases match TRBD1. Germline V gene data show CDR1 as SEHNR and CDR2 as FQNEAQ (reference sequence). Germline trimming cut 5 bases from V and 4 bases from J; bases unmatched to any gene: 6. The CDR3 spans 14 residues. The CDR3 nucleotides are TGTGCCAGCAGCCCCCGACAGGGACCAGATACGCAGTATTTT. Protein: CASSPRQGPDTQYF.

This clonotype was counted ten times or more. The rearrangement uses TRBV6-5 and TRBJ2-5; the match to TRBD2 covers 7 bases. V shed 6 bases and J 6 bases; nucleotides not matched to a gene: 4. The CDR3 runs 12 residues. Germline V lookup: CDR1 MNHEY, CDR2 SVGAGI. CDR3 nucleotides: TGTGCCAGCAGGGGGGGGTTGCAGACCCAGTACTTC. It translates to CASRGGLQTQYF.

A few counts support this clonotype. V gene TRBV12-3 or TRBV12-4 combines with J gene TRBJ2-5, with TRBD2 matching over 8 bases. J was trimmed by 4 bases and V by 1 base; bases with no gene match: 8. This CDR3 spans 16 amino acids. CDR3 in DNA: TGTGCCAGCAGTTTAGACCACCGTGGACTAGCAGAGACCCAGTACTTC. Translating gives CASSLDHRGLAETQYF.

This clonotype was seen at least ten times. The rearrangement links TRBV20-1 to TRBJ2-3, with TRBD2 matching 14 bases. This CDR3 is 13 amino acids long. Germline CDR1 reads DFQATT; CDR2 reads SNEGSKA (reference sequence). Germline trimming cut 1 base from V and 10 bases from J; bases unmatched to any gene: 1. In nucleotides, the CDR3 is TGCAGTGCTAGAGGACTAGCGGGGGGGCCGCAGTATTTT. It codes for CSARGLAGGPQYF.

The chain couples TRBV4-1 to TRBJ1-5, with 8 nucleotides matching TRBD1. The CDR3 contains 15 residues. From germline, CDR1 is MGHRA and CDR2 YSYEKL. The junction had 2 bases not matched to a gene; V was cut back by 0 bases and J by 4 bases. The CDR3 coding sequence is TGCGCCAGCAGCCAAGACAGGGGGCCTAATCAGCCCCAGCATTTT. Amino acids: CASSQDRGPNQPQHF.

This sequence joins TRBV27 and TRBJ1-3; D is undetermined. V was pared by 5 bases and J by 11 bases, with 16 bases between. CDR1 and CDR2 from the germline V gene are MNHEY and SMNVEV (reference sequence). The CDR3 extends over 13 amino acids. This CDR3 is CASSPRIYAPIYF. The DNA for the CDR3 is TGTGCCAGCAGTCCCAGGATTTATGCACCCATATATTTT.

V usage is TRBV12-3 or TRBV12-4 and J usage is TRBJ2-6; D is ambiguous. Trimming took 6 bases from V and 4 from J, leaving 13 bases between them. This CDR3 spans 15 amino acids. CDR3 coding DNA: TGTGCCAGCAGCCGCCTAGGGTACGGGGCCAACGTCCTGACTTTC. Translating gives CASSRLGYGANVLTF.